A selection of T cell receptor beta chains follows, all from one sample in a study of T cell repertoires in cytomegalovirus infection. TCRdb re-derived calls from the reads in MiXCR, one entry per CDR3 protein. The repertoire holds some 200,000 distinct CDR3 sequences, with more than 9% as singletons. Sequencing input: PBMCs. The receptors were gathered from a human donor in good health (CMV status not recorded). Some clones in this sample may be carry-over from other donors' samples. The CDR3 runs from the conserved cysteine through the conserved F or W. Fields, in order: clone size, J gene, V gene, D gene, CDR3 protein, CDR3 DNA. D genes are given only for firm matches. Where a row states a size, it is once, few, many or the class of an expanded clone; other rows omit it.

size: many
J: TRBJ2-6
V: TRBV29-1
D: NA
CDR3: CSVASSGANVLTF
DNA: TGCAGCGTTGCCAGCTCTGGGGCCAACGTCCTGACTTTC

size: NA
J: TRBJ2-1
V: TRBV7-2
D: TRBD2
CDR3: CASSLGGGGHNEQFF
DNA: TGTGCCAGCAGCTTGGGGGGGGGAGGCCACAATGAGCAGTTCTTC

size: many
J: TRBJ1-4
V: TRBV6-9
D: NA
CDR3: CASSEMGPVRAATNEKLFF
DNA: TGTGCCAGCAGCGAGATGGGACCGGTGAGGGCCGCAACTAATGAAAAACTGTTTTTT

size: few
J: TRBJ2-5
V: TRBV2
D: NA
CDR3: CASSDWTAQETQYF
DNA: TGTGCCAGCAGTGACTGGACCGCACAAGAGACCCAGTACTTC

size: NA
J: TRBJ2-7
V: TRBV20-1
D: TRBD1
CDR3: CSASDGQAAEQYF
DNA: TGCAGTGCTTCTGACGGACAGGCCGCCGAGCAGTACTTC

size: NA
J: TRBJ1-4
V: TRBV20-1
D: NA
CDR3: CSARVLEKLFF
DNA: TGCAGTGCTAGAGTATTGGAAAAACTGTTTTTT

size: many
J: TRBJ1-2
V: TRBV20-1
D: NA
CDR3: CSAQIPGTHLDSYGYTF
DNA: TGCAGTGCTCAAATCCCCGGGACACATCTCGACAGCTATGGCTACACCTTC

size: many
J: TRBJ2-2
V: TRBV12-3/TRBV12-4
D: TRBD1
CDR3: CASSLRQGNTGELFF
DNA: TGTGCCAGCAGTTTAAGACAGGGAAACACCGGGGAGCTGTTTTTT

size: NA
J: TRBJ1-5
V: TRBV5-5
D: TRBD1
CDR3: CASSPGQGISNQPQHF
DNA: TGTGCCAGCAGCCCAGGACAGGGGATTAGCAATCAGCCCCAGCATTTT

size: NA
J: TRBJ2-1
V: TRBV20-1
D: TRBD2
CDR3: CSAFLAGGLYNEQFF
DNA: TGCAGTGCTTTTCTAGCGGGGGGGCTCTACAATGAGCAGTTCTTC

size: NA
J: TRBJ2-3
V: TRBV20-1
D: TRBD2
CDR3: CSGKRAGDTDTQYF
DNA: TGCAGCGGTAAACGAGCGGGGGACACAGATACGCAGTATTTT

size: many
J: TRBJ2-2
V: TRBV7-2
D: NA
CDR3: CASSLRPLTGELFF
DNA: TGTGCCAGCAGCCTCAGACCTCTAACCGGGGAGCTGTTTTTT

size: many
J: TRBJ1-5
V: TRBV7-2
D: NA
CDR3: CASSLLSGGNQPQHF
DNA: TGTGCCAGCAGCTTATTGTCAGGGGGCAATCAGCCCCAGCATTTT

size: NA
J: TRBJ1-3
V: TRBV5-1
D: NA
CDR3: CASSGGQTGSGNTIYF
DNA: TGCGCCAGCAGCGGGGGACAAACGGGCTCTGGAAACACCATATATTTT

size: many
J: TRBJ1-6
V: TRBV7-6
D: NA
CDR3: CASSLTLADSPLHF
DNA: TGTGCCAGCAGCTTAACTTTAGCAGATTCACCCCTCCACTTT

size: NA
J: TRBJ2-5
V: TRBV12-3/TRBV12-4
D: TRBD2
CDR3: CASSFSRGALETQYF
DNA: TGTGCCAGCAGTTTTTCGCGGGGGGCCTTAGAGACCCAGTACTTC

size: many
J: TRBJ2-7
V: TRBV20-1
D: TRBD2
CDR3: CSASLGGSYEQYF
DNA: TGCAGTGCTTCTTTAGGCGGGAGCTACGAGCAGTACTTC

size: many
J: TRBJ2-1
V: TRBV7-2
D: TRBD2
CDR3: CASSPSGTSGANEQFF
DNA: TGTGCCAGCAGCCCTTCCGGGACTAGCGGTGCCAATGAGCAGTTCTTC

size: many
J: TRBJ2-1
V: TRBV29-1
D: NA
CDR3: CSVEGLPSNSYNEQFF
DNA: TGCAGCGTTGAAGGCCTCCCATCCAACTCCTACAATGAGCAGTTCTTC

size: many
J: TRBJ2-3
V: TRBV7-2
D: NA
CDR3: CASSPLGRVSDTQYF
DNA: TGTGCCAGCAGCCCTCTGGGCAGGGTTTCAGATACGCAGTATTTT

size: few
J: TRBJ2-6
V: TRBV7-6
D: NA
CDR3: CASSLSSGAGANVLTF
DNA: TGTGCCAGCAGCTTATCCTCCGGGGCTGGGGCCAACGTCCTGACTTTC

size: many
J: TRBJ1-3
V: TRBV7-8
D: NA
CDR3: CASSLSLVGSSGNTIYF
DNA: TGTGCCAGCAGCTTATCTCTAGTCGGCAGCTCTGGAAACACCATATATTTT

size: NA
J: TRBJ2-1
V: TRBV20-1
D: TRBD2
CDR3: CSARLAGGPNEQFF
DNA: TGCAGTGCTAGACTAGCGGGGGGGCCGAATGAGCAGTTCTTC

size: few
J: TRBJ2-3
V: TRBV6-4
D: TRBD2
CDR3: CASSDGRDTDTQYF
DNA: TGTGCCAGCAGTGACGGGAGGGACACAGATACGCAGTATTTT

size: many
J: TRBJ1-1
V: TRBV7-2
D: TRBD1
CDR3: CASRSGQGPLAFF
DNA: TGTGCCAGCAGATCCGGACAGGGCCCCCTGGCTTTCTTT

size: NA
J: TRBJ1-1
V: TRBV30
D: NA
CDR3: CAWSHFFGDTGNTEAFF
DNA: TGTGCCTGGAGTCACTTTTTCGGGGACACAGGGAACACTGAAGCTTTCTTT

size: many
J: TRBJ1-1
V: TRBV7-2
D: NA
CDR3: CASSLGVPWAEAFF
DNA: TGTGCCAGCAGCTTAGGAGTCCCATGGGCTGAAGCTTTCTTT

size: many
J: TRBJ2-7
V: TRBV7-2
D: NA
CDR3: CASSHGSSYEQYF
DNA: TGTGCCAGCAGCCACGGGAGCTCCTACGAGCAGTACTTC

size: NA
J: TRBJ1-5
V: TRBV12-3/TRBV12-4
D: NA
CDR3: CASSLVALDGNQPQHF
DNA: TGTGCCAGCAGTTTAGTCGCCCTGGATGGCAATCAGCCCCAGCATTTT

size: NA
J: TRBJ2-2
V: TRBV7-2
D: NA
CDR3: CASSEQHTGELFF
DNA: TGTGCCAGCAGTGAACAACACACCGGGGAGCTGTTTTTT

size: many
J: TRBJ1-6
V: TRBV5-5
D: TRBD1
CDR3: CASKQGEFGSPLHF
DNA: TGTGCCAGCAAACAGGGGGAGTTCGGTTCACCCCTCCACTTT

size: many
J: TRBJ1-5
V: TRBV7-9
D: TRBD1
CDR3: CASSPDRARGEPQHF
DNA: TGTGCCAGCAGCCCGGACAGGGCCAGAGGGGAGCCCCAGCATTTT

size: many
J: TRBJ1-1
V: TRBV6-1
D: TRBD1
CDR3: CASSRTGDAFF
DNA: TGTGCCAGCAGCAGAACAGGGGACGCTTTCTTT

size: many
J: TRBJ1-2
V: TRBV7-2
D: TRBD1
CDR3: CASSLGGTEALRFGYTF
DNA: TGTGCCAGCAGCTTAGGCGGGACAGAGGCCCTTCGGTTTGGCTACACCTTC

size: many
J: TRBJ2-2
V: TRBV7-2
D: TRBD1
CDR3: CASSSNPTGWVTGELFF
DNA: TGTGCCAGCAGCTCAAACCCGACAGGGTGGGTCACCGGGGAGCTGTTTTTT